This T cell receptor (beta chain) comes out of a study of blood T cell repertoires in COVID-19. Produced via immunoSEQ multiplex PCR; TCRdb's table is partial and in-frame only. The sample yields around 190,000 clones, approximately 85% seen once. Deletions cut 0 bases from V and 1 base from J, with 10 bases between. The CDR3 is made up of 16 amino acids. The germline V gene has CDR1 KGHDR and CDR2 SFDVKD. This clone was seen once. Sample: peripheral blood. The chain recombines TRBV24-1 with TRBJ2-3, with TRBD2 as a possible D gene (5 bases). The clonotype was recovered from a woman of 80 years or more with acute or convalescent COVID-19. CDR3 residues: CATSDLGADRTDTQYF. The CDR3 DNA is TGTGCCACCAGTGATTTGGGAGCGGACCGCACAGATACGCAGTATTTT.